These T cell receptor beta chains were read from a single sample in a study of shared clonotypes between healthy human individuals. Produced via immunoSEQ multiplex PCR; TCRdb's table is partial and in-frame only. Of some 200,000 clones listed, approximately 60% are singletons. The sequenced sample was memory CD4+ T cells sorted from blood. These receptors were collected from a man aged 25-45 years in good health. Each CDR3 is given with its conserved first and last residue. A D gene is named only where the DNA matches it firmly. The listing skips clone size in some rows; elsewhere it reads once, few, many or a size class.

J gene	D gene	clone size	V gene	CDR3 protein	CDR3 DNA
TRBJ2-1	TRBD2	NA	TRBV23-1	CASSQSRLAGNNEQFF	TGCGCCAGCAGTCAATCGAGACTAGCGGGGAACAATGAGCAGTTCTTC
TRBJ1-2	NA	NA	TRBV6-6	CASSFSAGVNYGYTF	TGTGCCAGCAGTTTCTCGGCAGGGGTTAACTATGGCTACACCTTC
TRBJ2-1	TRBD2	NA	TRBV19	CASSPRRLAGRNEQFF	TGTGCCAGTAGTCCTAGGAGGCTAGCGGGTCGAAATGAGCAGTTCTTC
TRBJ2-7	NA	many	TRBV19	CAAGEGGREGSYEQYF	TGTGCCGCAGGAGAGGGTGGGCGGGAAGGCTCCTACGAGCAGTACTTC
TRBJ2-3	TRBD2	few	TRBV5-5	CASSLRLAGTTSTDTQYF	TGTGCCAGCAGCCTAAGACTAGCGGGGACGACTAGCACAGATACGCAGTATTTT
TRBJ1-3	NA	NA	TRBV5-6	CASSSPGFSGNTIYF	TGTGCCAGCAGCTCCCCGGGTTTTTCCGGAAACACCATATATTTT
TRBJ2-5	NA	NA	TRBV11-2	CASTRLEETQYF	TGTGCCAGCACCCGGTTGGAAGAGACCCAGTACTTC
TRBJ2-7	NA	few	TRBV7-8	CASSLFGYEQYF	TGTGCCAGCAGCTTATTCGGGTACGAGCAGTACTTC
TRBJ1-2	NA	few	TRBV18	CASSPNRRTFLNYGYTF	TGTGCCAGCTCACCGAACCGGCGGACATTCCTGAACTATGGCTACACCTTC
TRBJ2-3	NA	NA	TRBV7-9	CASSSRTMRDTDTQYF	TGTGCCAGCAGCTCCCGGACTATGAGGGACACAGATACGCAGTATTTT
TRBJ2-5	TRBD2	NA	TRBV5-1	CASRRTSGIQETQYF	TGCGCCAGCCGCAGGACTAGCGGGATCCAAGAGACCCAGTACTTC
TRBJ1-4	NA	many	TRBV5-4	CASSPSSGPNEKLFF	TGTGCCAGCAGCCCCTCCTCAGGGCCTAATGAAAAACTGTTTTTT
TRBJ2-4	NA	NA	TRBV5-1	CASRGLAKNIQYF	TGCGCCAGCCGAGGGTTAGCCAAAAACATTCAGTACTTC
TRBJ2-3	TRBD2	NA	TRBV7-2	CASSGREGGDTQYF	TGTGCCAGCTCCGGGCGGGAGGGAGGAGATACGCAGTATTTT
TRBJ2-7	TRBD1	NA	TRBV11-2	CASSQTGVYEQYF	TGTGCCAGCAGCCAGACAGGGGTCTACGAGCAGTACTTC
TRBJ2-7	NA	NA	TRBV11-2	CASSLSRGYEQYF	TGTGCCAGCAGCTTATCCAGGGGCTACGAGCAGTACTTC
TRBJ2-3	TRBD2	NA	TRBV6-1	CASSVTSGRGTDTQYF	TGTGCCAGCAGTGTAACCAGCGGGAGGGGCACAGATACGCAGTATTTT